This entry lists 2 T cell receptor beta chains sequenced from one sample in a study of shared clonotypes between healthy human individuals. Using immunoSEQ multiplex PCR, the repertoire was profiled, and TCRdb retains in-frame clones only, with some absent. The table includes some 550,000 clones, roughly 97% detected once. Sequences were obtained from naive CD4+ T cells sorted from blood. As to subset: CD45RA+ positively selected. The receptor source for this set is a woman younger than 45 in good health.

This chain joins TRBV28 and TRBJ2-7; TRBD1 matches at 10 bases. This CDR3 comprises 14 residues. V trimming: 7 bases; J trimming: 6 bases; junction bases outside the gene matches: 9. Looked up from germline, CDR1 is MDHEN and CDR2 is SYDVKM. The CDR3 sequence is CASTGQGGLTEQYF. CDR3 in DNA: TGTGCCAGCACCGGACAGGGGGGATTAACCGAGCAGTACTTC.

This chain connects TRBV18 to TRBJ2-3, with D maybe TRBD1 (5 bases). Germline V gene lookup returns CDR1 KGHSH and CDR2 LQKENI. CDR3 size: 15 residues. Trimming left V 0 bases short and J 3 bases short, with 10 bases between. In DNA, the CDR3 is TGTGCCAGCTCACCACCAGGCCAGGGTACAGATACGCAGTATTTT. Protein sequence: CASSPPGQGTDTQYF.